These 18 T cell receptor beta chains were all obtained from the same sample, sequenced in a study of T cell clonotyping in hematopoietic cell transplantation. Time point denoted: recipient sample about 28 days before transplant, after cytoreduction. The data were produced by immunoSEQ multiplex PCR, yet TCRdb's version contains in-frame clones alone and is incomplete. Seen here are under 35,000 clones, less than 75% observed once, and the top ten hold about 6.5%. The specimen was peripheral blood mononuclear cells, collected before stem cell transplant. The receptor set was obtained from a man in his fifties or sixties with myelodysplastic syndrome. Some clones in this sample may be carry-over from other donors' samples.

This clone was seen only a few times. The rearrangement uses TRBV2 and TRBJ2-7; D may be TRBD1 or TRBD2 (6 bases each). Germline values: CDR1 SNHLY, CDR2 FYNNEI. The CDR3 is made up of 16 amino acids. Trimming removed 0 bases at V and 3 bases at J, with 15 bases between. The CDR3 region has the DNA TGTGCCAGCAGTGAAGCGAGTGAGGGGGGAGTCTACGAGCAGTACTTC. This translates into CASSEASEGGVYEQYF. Filled out from reference TRBV2 and TRBJ2-7, the complete variable domain reads EPEVTQTPSHQVTQMGQEVILRCVPISNHLYFYWYRQILGQKVEFLVSFYNNEISEKSEIFDDQFSVERPDGSNFTLKIRSTKLEDSAMYFCASSEASEGGVYEQYFGPGTRLTVT.

CDR3 loop: CAWSGGWEQYF. The CDR3 coding sequence is TGTGCCTGGAGCGGTGGGTGGGAGCAGTACTTC. The chain couples TRBV30 to TRBJ2-7; D remains unclear. Germline V gene data show CDR1 as GTSNPN and CDR2 as SVGIG (reference sequence). V dropped 3 bases and J dropped 7 bases, with 10 bases sitting between them. This CDR3 is built from 11 residues.

CDR3 nucleotide sequence: TGTGCCAGCAGCGCCTACGGGGGGGGGATTGCCAATGAGCAGTTCTTC. This sequence encodes CASSAYGGGIANEQFF. The J gene is TRBJ2-1, the V gene TRBV7-3; 8 bases map to TRBD2. From germline, CDR1 is SGHTA and CDR2 FQGTGA. The CDR3 totals 16 residues. V trimming: 5 bases; J trimming: 6 bases; junction bases outside the gene matches: 12.

This clone was seen a single time. The chain links TRBV30 to TRBJ1-2; a possible D gene is TRBD1 (6 bases). This CDR3 has 13 residues. The germline V gene encodes CDR1 GTSNPN and CDR2 SVGIG (reference sequence). Trimming left V 6 bases short and J 4 bases short, with 15 bases between. The CDR3 DNA sequence: TGTGCCTGTCGCCGTGACAGGCCCTATGGCTACACCTTC. Residues: CACRRDRPYGYTF.

The chain combines TRBV30 with TRBJ1-5; D is perhaps TRBD1 (5 bases). The CDR3 spans 14 residues. Germline V gene data show CDR1 as GTSNPN and CDR2 as SVGIG (reference sequence). Trimming pared 3 bases from V and 3 bases from J, leaving 12 bases between. CDR3 sequence: CAWRDAGANQPQHF. The DNA for the CDR3 is TGTGCCTGGAGGGATGCTGGGGCCAATCAGCCCCAGCATTTT.

The V and J genes are TRBV14 and TRBJ1-6, with D possibly being TRBD1 (5 bases). The germline V gene encodes CDR1 SGHDN and CDR2 FVKESK. The CDR3 is 14 residues long. Trimming took off 4 bases at V and 7 bases at J, with 11 bases between the two ends. CDR3 loop: CASSPGTFNSPLHF. The DNA of the CDR3 is TGTGCCAGCAGCCCCGGGACTTTCAATTCACCCCTCCACTTT.

V usage is TRBV4-2 and J usage is TRBJ2-5, with 7 nucleotides matching TRBD1. The length of the CDR3 is 15 residues. CDR1 and CDR2 from the germline V gene are LGHNA and YNFKEQ. V was pared by 0 bases and J by 2 bases, with 3 bases of the junction left unmatched. The DNA of the CDR3 is TGTGCCAGCAGCCAAGAAGGGACAGAACAAGAGACCCAGTACTTC. Protein product: CASSQEGTEQETQYF.

This clone was counted a single time. CDR3: CASSDFSYEQYF. CDR3 nucleotides: TGTGCCAGCAGTGACTTCAGCTACGAGCAGTACTTC. The V gene is TRBV2, the J gene TRBJ2-7; D ambiguous. The CDR3 contains 12 residues. V shed 3 bases and J shed 3 bases, with 6 bases lying between them. The germline V gene has CDR1 SNHLY and CDR2 FYNNEI.

In its sample, this clone was seen a few times. The chain's CDR3 is CASSPLGVGTEAFF. CDR3 sequence (DNA): TGCGCCAGCAGCCCCTTGGGGGTTGGCACTGAAGCTTTCTTT. The V and J genes are TRBV4-1 and TRBJ1-1, with a tentative D call TRBD1 (5 bases). The CDR3 covers 14 residues. CDR1 and CDR2 from the germline V gene are MGHRA and YSYEKL. V dropped 4 bases and J dropped 4 bases, with 13 bases sitting between them.

This rearrangement joins TRBV2 to TRBJ2-2, with no clear D. Germline V gene data show CDR1 as SNHLY and CDR2 as FYNNEI. Deletions cut 1 base from V and 6 bases from J, with 6 bases between. CDR3 length: 13 residues. CDR3 region: CASSEESSGELFF. In nucleotides, the CDR3 is TGTGCCAGCAGTGAAGAAAGCTCCGGGGAGCTGTTTTTT. Full variable domain (missing parts from reference TRBV2 and TRBJ2-2): EPEVTQTPSHQVTQMGQEVILRCVPISNHLYFYWYRQILGQKVEFLVSFYNNEISEKSEIFDDQFSVERPDGSNFTLKIRSTKLEDSAMYFCASSEESSGELFFGEGSRLTVL.

In this sample, this clone turned up once. The rearrangement uses TRBV20-1 and TRBJ1-4; D call uncertain. Germline assignment: CDR1 DFQATT and CDR2 SNEGSKA (reference sequence). Trimming stripped 6 bases from V and 1 base from J, with 3 bases between. The CDR3 has 11 amino acids. CDR3 sequence reads: CSAQTNEKLFF. In DNA, the CDR3 is TGCAGTGCCCAAACTAATGAAAAACTGTTTTTT.

The chain couples TRBV4-2 to TRBJ2-3; D uncertain. Germline assignment: CDR1 LGHNA and CDR2 YNFKEQ. V lost 3 bases and J 4 bases, leaving 8 bases between the germline ends. This CDR3 region has 13 residues. The CDR3 sequence is CASSQERADTQYF. In nucleotides, the CDR3 is TGTGCCAGCAGCCAGGAACGGGCAGATACGCAGTATTTT.

This clone has just one count. This chain uses TRBV5-1 with TRBJ1-1; D not certain. The CDR3 loop spans 14 amino acids. V shed 2 bases and J shed 1 base, with 9 bases lying between them. CDR1 SGHRS and CDR2 YFSETQ come from the germline V gene. The CDR3 region has the DNA TGCGCCAGCAGCTTCGACGGTCCGAACACTGAAGCTTTCTTT. Its protein product is CASSFDGPNTEAFF.

The DNA for the CDR3 is TGTGCCTGGAGTACCACCCTACAGGGTACCGTAACAGGCAACACCATATATTTT. This codes for CAWSTTLQGTVTGNTIYF. The chain recombines TRBV30 with TRBJ1-3; possible D gene TRBD1, 6 bases. The CDR3 loop spans 18 amino acids. The germline gives CDR1 GTSNPN, CDR2 SVGIG (reference sequence). V lost 2 bases to trimming and J lost 7 bases, with 27 bases between them.

The chain couples TRBV9 to TRBJ1-6; maybe TRBD1 (5 bases). CDR1 is SGDLS and CDR2 is YYNGEE in the germline V gene. The V end was cut by 6 bases, the J end by 8 bases, with 12 bases between. The CDR3 spans 13 residues. This chain's CDR3 is CASTRGGDSPLHF. The DNA of the CDR3 is TGTGCCAGCACACGGGGGGGGGATTCACCCCTCCACTTT.

This chain uses TRBV28 with TRBJ2-1, with no clear D. CDR1 is MDHEN and CDR2 is SYDVKM in the germline V gene. With 3 bases removed from V and 7 bases from J, the gap between germline ends came to 10 bases. This CDR3 is 13 amino acids long. The CDR3 sequence: CASSFRVPNEQFF. The DNA of the CDR3 is TGTGCCAGCAGTTTTCGGGTCCCGAATGAGCAGTTCTTC.

The chain recombines TRBV5-1 with TRBJ2-3, with 8 positions matching TRBD2. This CDR3 has 15 amino acids. Germline V gives CDR1 SGHRS, CDR2 YFSETQ. The V and J ends lost 3 bases and 1 base, in that order; junction bases with no gene match: 4. In DNA form, the CDR3 reads TGCGCCAGCAGCTCAGCGGGGGACCGCACAGATACGCAGTATTTT. This codes for CASSSAGDRTDTQYF.

The chain employs TRBV19 and TRBJ2-7; no clear D. This CDR3 region has 12 residues. V lost 7 bases, J lost 2 bases, and 9 bases lay in between. Germline lookup yields CDR1 LNHDA and CDR2 SQIVND (reference sequence). The CDR3 spells CASMGSPYEQYF. The CDR3, as DNA: TGTGCCAGTATGGGGTCCCCCTACGAGCAGTACTTC.